This T cell receptor (beta chain) was recorded in a study of graft-versus-host responses after intestinal transplantation. Study-level information: For around 3 years after anti-thymocyte globulin induction, all recipients took tacrolimus and steroids. Regarding the study as a whole: Early post-transplant falls in HvG clones accompanied the peak levels of circulating GvH clones. Recipient marrow showed GvH clones, some seen first in ileum or blood. Clonal ratios of graft-versus-host to host-versus-graft in allografts were high for patients exhibiting graft-donor T cell macrochimerism.

Data came from immunoSEQ multiplex PCR; TCRdb stores just in-frame clones and leaves some out. The repertoire holds around 100,000 clones, with 93% as singletons. CDR1 and CDR2 (germline): SNHLY, FYNNEI. Trimming removed 5 bases from V and 3 bases from J; junction bases left unmatched: 5. This CDR3 has 14 amino acids. This clone occurred once. Antigen: not known. The clonotype was recovered from a human donor who was the organ donor for an intestinal transplant. The J gene is TRBJ2-3, the V gene TRBV2; 7 bases fit TRBD1. Sequenced here: unstimulated CD8+ T cells sorted from spleen or lymph node cells, sampled before transplant. The CDR3 DNA reads as TGTGCCAGCAGTTCTGACAGGGTAACAGATACGCAGTATTTT. The encoded protein is CASSSDRVTDTQYF.